This T cell receptor beta chain came from a study of blood T cell repertoires in COVID-19. Looking at the study overall: Italy, Spain and the United States were the sources of the convalescent and acute COVID-19 samples. Sample material is recorded as cDNA or gDNA derived from T cells, B-cell-depleted T cells, or PBMCs.

Profiled with immunoSEQ multiplex PCR; TCRdb holds only in-frame clones, not every one. Of 350,000 to 400,000 clones in the sample, about 89% were seen once. The CDR3 totals 15 residues. CDR1 SGHNT and CDR2 YYREEE come from the germline V gene (reference sequence). The V gene end was trimmed by 3 bases and the J gene end by 5 bases; junction bases not matched to a gene: 6. Material: PBMCs or T cells enriched from blood (not recorded which). The genes are TRBV5-4 and TRBJ2-1, with 9 nucleotides matching TRBD1. The clonotype originates from a woman aged 40 to 50 who had been exposed to COVID-19. Here the CDR3 DNA reads TGTGCCAGCAGCTCCGGGACAGGGAGTCACAATGAGCAGTTCTTC. This sequence encodes CASSSGTGSHNEQFF.